The rows below give T cell receptor beta chains drawn from one sample of a study of T cell responses to AZD1222 COVID-19 vaccine. Sequenced by immunoSEQ multiplex PCR; TCRdb stores in-frame clones only, minus some. This table has 100,000 to 140,000 clones, over 80% appearing once. The specimen comprised peripheral blood, sampled 28 days after the second AZD1222 dose. The receptors stem from an adult who received the AZD1222 COVID-19 vaccine. The CDR3 runs from the conserved cysteine through the conserved F or W. Each record gives: clone size, J gene, D gene, V gene, CDR3 protein, CDR3 DNA. The D gene is left open where the match is weak. Only part of the rows carry a size: once, few, many, or a class if the clone is expanded.

clone_size: .
j_call: TRBJ1-4
d_call: .
v_call: TRBV28
cdr3_aa: CASSAWTFPNEKLFF
cdr3_nt: TGTGCCAGCAGTGCCTGGACATTTCCTAATGAAAAACTGTTTTTT

clone_size: .
j_call: TRBJ1-3
d_call: .
v_call: TRBV4-1
cdr3_aa: CASSQVEKGTGNTIYF
cdr3_nt: TGCGCCAGCAGCCAAGTGGAAAAGGGAACCGGAAACACCATATATTTT

clone_size: .
j_call: TRBJ2-7
d_call: .
v_call: TRBV7-2
cdr3_aa: CASSFGRREQYF
cdr3_nt: TGTGCCAGCAGCTTTGGGAGGCGCGAGCAGTACTTC

clone_size: few
j_call: TRBJ2-5
d_call: .
v_call: TRBV10-1
cdr3_aa: CASSESGDQETQYF
cdr3_nt: TGCGCCAGCAGTGAGTCAGGGGACCAAGAGACCCAGTACTTC

clone_size: .
j_call: TRBJ2-1
d_call: TRBD2
v_call: TRBV18
cdr3_aa: CASSPAKLAGGVKEQFF
cdr3_nt: TGTGCCAGCTCACCGGCGAAGTTAGCGGGGGGAGTCAAGGAGCAGTTCTTC

clone_size: .
j_call: TRBJ1-6
d_call: .
v_call: TRBV19
cdr3_aa: CASSIDPRNSPLHF
cdr3_nt: TGTGCCAGTAGTATAGACCCCAGGAATTCACCCCTCCACTTT

clone_size: .
j_call: TRBJ1-4
d_call: .
v_call: TRBV19
cdr3_aa: CASSSQQGLTNEKLFF
cdr3_nt: TGTGCCAGTAGTTCACAACAGGGCCTAACTAATGAAAAACTGTTTTTT

clone_size: .
j_call: TRBJ2-1
d_call: TRBD2
v_call: TRBV15
cdr3_aa: CATSRSTSGGANEQFF
cdr3_nt: TGTGCCACCAGCAGATCCACTAGCGGGGGGGCCAATGAGCAGTTCTTC

clone_size: .
j_call: TRBJ2-5
d_call: .
v_call: TRBV6-5
cdr3_aa: CASTLRARGETQYF
cdr3_nt: TGTGCCAGCACCCTCCGGGCCCGGGGAGAGACCCAGTACTTC

clone_size: .
j_call: TRBJ2-7
d_call: .
v_call: TRBV3-1/TRBV3-2
cdr3_aa: CASSPGRGHEQYF
cdr3_nt: TGTGCCAGCAGCCCCGGCCGGGGCCACGAGCAGTACTTC

clone_size: .
j_call: TRBJ1-5
d_call: TRBD1
v_call: TRBV29-1
cdr3_aa: CSVSGQVNQPQHF
cdr3_nt: TGCAGCGTTTCCGGACAGGTCAATCAGCCCCAGCATTTT

clone_size: .
j_call: TRBJ2-1
d_call: .
v_call: TRBV24-1
cdr3_aa: CATSAPLTFEQFF
cdr3_nt: TGTGCCACCAGTGCACCCCTGACATTCGAGCAGTTCTTC

clone_size: .
j_call: TRBJ1-1
d_call: .
v_call: TRBV19
cdr3_aa: CASSTQGSTEAFF
cdr3_nt: TGTGCCAGTAGTACTCAGGGTTCCACTGAAGCTTTCTTT

clone_size: .
j_call: TRBJ1-5
d_call: TRBD1
v_call: TRBV28
cdr3_aa: CASSPGQGYQPQHF
cdr3_nt: TGTGCCAGCAGTCCGGGACAGGGTTATCAGCCCCAGCATTTT

clone_size: .
j_call: TRBJ2-7
d_call: TRBD2
v_call: TRBV15
cdr3_aa: CATSIRGGLYEQYF
cdr3_nt: TGTGCCACCAGCATTCGGGGGGGCCTCTACGAGCAGTACTTC

clone_size: .
j_call: TRBJ2-7
d_call: TRBD1
v_call: TRBV5-5
cdr3_aa: CASSLHGQGAYEQYF
cdr3_nt: TGTGCCAGCAGCTTGCACGGACAGGGGGCCTACGAGCAGTACTTC

clone_size: .
j_call: TRBJ2-3
d_call: TRBD2
v_call: TRBV18
cdr3_aa: CASSPSGRATDTQYF
cdr3_nt: TGTGCCAGCTCACCTAGCGGGAGGGCGACAGATACGCAGTATTTT

clone_size: .
j_call: TRBJ2-3
d_call: TRBD2
v_call: TRBV15
cdr3_aa: CATSRDPLADTDTQYF
cdr3_nt: TGTGCCACCAGCAGAGATCCCCTAGCGGACACAGATACGCAGTATTTT

clone_size: .
j_call: TRBJ1-6
d_call: .
v_call: TRBV10-2
cdr3_aa: CASRRTENSPLHF
cdr3_nt: TGCGCCAGCAGGAGGACAGAGAATTCACCCCTCCACTTT

clone_size: .
j_call: TRBJ2-1
d_call: .
v_call: TRBV29-1
cdr3_aa: CSVLLDSPNEQFF
cdr3_nt: TGCAGCGTTCTCTTGGACAGTCCTAATGAGCAGTTCTTC

clone_size: once
j_call: TRBJ2-7
d_call: .
v_call: TRBV18
cdr3_aa: CASSPLAGSYEQYF
cdr3_nt: TGTGCCAGCTCACCACTGGCCGGGTCCTACGAGCAGTACTTC

clone_size: .
j_call: TRBJ1-2
d_call: .
v_call: TRBV5-1
cdr3_aa: CASSLDLSLRGYTF
cdr3_nt: TGCGCCAGCAGCTTGGACTTGAGTTTAAGGGGCTACACCTTC

clone_size: .
j_call: TRBJ1-1
d_call: .
v_call: TRBV6-6
cdr3_aa: CASSNRDGGYTEAFF
cdr3_nt: TGTGCCAGCAGTAACCGGGACGGTGGCTACACTGAAGCTTTCTTT

clone_size: once
j_call: TRBJ1-2
d_call: .
v_call: TRBV7-7
cdr3_aa: CASSPLLSPNYGYTF
cdr3_nt: TGTGCCAGCAGCCCTCTTTTAAGCCCAAACTATGGCTACACCTTC

clone_size: .
j_call: TRBJ1-2
d_call: TRBD1
v_call: TRBV27
cdr3_aa: CASSPTGTGLDGYTF
cdr3_nt: TGTGCCAGCAGTCCCACCGGGACAGGGCTTGATGGCTACACCTTC

clone_size: .
j_call: TRBJ2-3
d_call: TRBD2
v_call: TRBV4-3
cdr3_aa: CASSQELAATDTQYF
cdr3_nt: TGCGCCAGCAGCCAAGAACTAGCGGCCACAGATACGCAGTATTTT

clone_size: .
j_call: TRBJ1-2
d_call: .
v_call: TRBV5-4
cdr3_aa: CASSLDGVYGYTF
cdr3_nt: TGTGCCAGCAGCTTGGATGGGGTCTATGGCTACACCTTC

clone_size: .
j_call: TRBJ2-6
d_call: TRBD1
v_call: TRBV19
cdr3_aa: CATTKTGQGFSSGANVLTF
cdr3_nt: TGTGCCACTACGAAAACGGGACAGGGGTTCTCCTCTGGGGCCAACGTCCTGACTTTC

clone_size: .
j_call: TRBJ2-5
d_call: TRBD1
v_call: TRBV11-2
cdr3_aa: CASSLGWTGQETQYF
cdr3_nt: TGTGCCAGCAGCTTAGGCTGGACAGGGCAAGAGACCCAGTACTTC

clone_size: .
j_call: TRBJ1-6
d_call: TRBD1
v_call: TRBV7-2
cdr3_aa: CASSLDGTGASPLHF
cdr3_nt: TGTGCCAGCAGCTTAGACGGGACAGGGGCTTCACCCCTCCACTTT

clone_size: .
j_call: TRBJ2-1
d_call: .
v_call: TRBV6-5
cdr3_aa: CASKEGGYNEQFF
cdr3_nt: TGTGCCAGCAAGGAGGGGGGATACAATGAGCAGTTCTTC

clone_size: .
j_call: TRBJ1-1
d_call: .
v_call: TRBV3-1/TRBV3-2
cdr3_aa: CASSQVWVETEAFF
cdr3_nt: TGTGCCAGCAGCCAAGTATGGGTTGAGACTGAAGCTTTCTTT

clone_size: .
j_call: TRBJ2-5
d_call: TRBD2
v_call: TRBV3-1/TRBV3-2
cdr3_aa: CASSPRRGERGFQETQYF
cdr3_nt: TGTGCCAGCAGCCCAAGGCGGGGGGAGAGGGGTTTTCAAGAGACCCAGTACTTC

clone_size: .
j_call: TRBJ1-4
d_call: .
v_call: TRBV30
cdr3_aa: CAWSPKSFNEKLFF
cdr3_nt: TGTGCCTGGAGTCCTAAGAGTTTTAATGAAAAACTGTTTTTT

clone_size: .
j_call: TRBJ2-3
d_call: TRBD2
v_call: TRBV4-2
cdr3_aa: CASSQEGGSGGSTTDTQYF
cdr3_nt: TGTGCCAGCAGCCAAGAAGGAGGGTCCGGGGGGTCCACCACAGATACGCAGTATTTT

clone_size: .
j_call: TRBJ1-3
d_call: .
v_call: TRBV19
cdr3_aa: CASTRLGELLSGNTIYF
cdr3_nt: TGTGCCAGTACTCGTCTGGGTGAACTACTCTCTGGAAACACCATATATTTT

clone_size: once
j_call: TRBJ2-5
d_call: .
v_call: TRBV5-8
cdr3_aa: CASSGDGETQYF
cdr3_nt: TGTGCCAGCAGCGGGGACGGGGAGACCCAGTACTTC

clone_size: .
j_call: TRBJ2-5
d_call: .
v_call: TRBV6-5
cdr3_aa: CASSRQINRKETQYF
cdr3_nt: TGTGCCAGCAGCCGACAGATAAACAGAAAAGAGACCCAGTACTTC

clone_size: once
j_call: TRBJ2-7
d_call: .
v_call: TRBV6-5
cdr3_aa: CASSYSGDNSYEQYF
cdr3_nt: TGTGCCAGCAGTTACTCGGGGGACAACTCCTACGAGCAGTACTTC

clone_size: few
j_call: TRBJ2-6
d_call: TRBD1
v_call: TRBV7-9
cdr3_aa: CASSPGTERANVLTF
cdr3_nt: TGTGCCAGCAGCCCCGGGACAGAAAGGGCCAACGTCCTGACTTTC

clone_size: once
j_call: TRBJ1-2
d_call: .
v_call: TRBV30
cdr3_aa: CAWSRLGTQVGF
cdr3_nt: TGTGCCTGGAGTCGTCTCGGGACGCAGGTCGGCTTC

clone_size: .
j_call: TRBJ2-2
d_call: TRBD1
v_call: TRBV5-5
cdr3_aa: CASIRQGGTGELFF
cdr3_nt: TGTGCCAGCATCCGACAGGGGGGAACCGGGGAGCTGTTTTTT

clone_size: few
j_call: TRBJ2-1
d_call: .
v_call: TRBV11-2
cdr3_aa: CASSFTGPSYNEQFF
cdr3_nt: TGTGCCAGCAGCTTTACCGGGCCTTCCTACAATGAGCAGTTCTTC

clone_size: .
j_call: TRBJ1-5
d_call: TRBD1
v_call: TRBV28
cdr3_aa: CASSLRDRNNQPQHF
cdr3_nt: TGTGCCAGCAGTTTAAGGGACAGAAACAATCAGCCCCAGCATTTT